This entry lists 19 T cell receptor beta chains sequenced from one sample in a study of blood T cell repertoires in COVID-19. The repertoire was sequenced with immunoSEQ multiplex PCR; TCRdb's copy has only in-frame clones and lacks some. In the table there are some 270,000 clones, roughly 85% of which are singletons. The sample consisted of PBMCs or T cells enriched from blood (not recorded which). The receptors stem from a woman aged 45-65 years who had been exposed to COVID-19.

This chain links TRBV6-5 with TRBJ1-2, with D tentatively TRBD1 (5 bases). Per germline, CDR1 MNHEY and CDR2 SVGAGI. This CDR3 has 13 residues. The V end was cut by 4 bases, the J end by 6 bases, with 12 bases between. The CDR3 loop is CASSSGTPNGYTF. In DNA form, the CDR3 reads TGTGCCAGCAGTTCCGGGACTCCCAATGGCTACACCTTC.

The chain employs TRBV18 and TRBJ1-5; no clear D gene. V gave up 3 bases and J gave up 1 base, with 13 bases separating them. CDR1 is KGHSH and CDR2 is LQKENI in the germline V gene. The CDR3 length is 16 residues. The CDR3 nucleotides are TGTGCCAGCTCACCGGGAGCCTATGGGAGCAATCAGCCCCAGCATTTT. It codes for CASSPGAYGSNQPQHF.

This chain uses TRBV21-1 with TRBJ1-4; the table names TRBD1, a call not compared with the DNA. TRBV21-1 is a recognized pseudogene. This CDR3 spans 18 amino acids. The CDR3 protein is CASSSNMPRQATNEKLFF. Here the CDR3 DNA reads TGTGCCAGCAGCAGTAATATGCCTCGACAGGCAACTAATGAAAAACTGTTTTTT.

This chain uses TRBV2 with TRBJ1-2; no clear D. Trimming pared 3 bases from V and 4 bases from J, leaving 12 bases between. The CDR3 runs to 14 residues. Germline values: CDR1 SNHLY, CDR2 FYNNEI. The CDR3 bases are TGTGCCAGCAGTGATGACGGGGAAGCCTATGGCTACACCTTC. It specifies CASSDDGEAYGYTF.

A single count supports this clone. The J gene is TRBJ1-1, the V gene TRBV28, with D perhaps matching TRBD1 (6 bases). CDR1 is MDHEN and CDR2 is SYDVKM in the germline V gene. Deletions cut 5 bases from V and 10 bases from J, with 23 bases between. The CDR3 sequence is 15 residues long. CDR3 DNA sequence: TGTGCCAGCAGTCTGGGGGCAGCCCGGCAGAGGAGAGCTTTCTTT. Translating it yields CASSLGAARQRRAFF.

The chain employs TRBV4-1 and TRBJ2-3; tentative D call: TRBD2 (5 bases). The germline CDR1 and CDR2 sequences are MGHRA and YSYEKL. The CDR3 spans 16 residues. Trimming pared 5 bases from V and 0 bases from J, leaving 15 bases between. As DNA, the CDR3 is TGCGCCAGCAGCTCTAGCCTCGGCTCTAGCACAGATACGCAGTATTTT. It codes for CASSSSLGSSTDTQYF.

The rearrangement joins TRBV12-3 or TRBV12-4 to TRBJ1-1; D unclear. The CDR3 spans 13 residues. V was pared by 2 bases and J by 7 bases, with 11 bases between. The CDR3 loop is CASSLSRRNEAFF. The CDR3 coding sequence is TGTGCCAGCAGTTTATCGCGTCGTAATGAAGCTTTCTTT.

The CDR3 DNA reads as TGCGCCAGCAGCCAAATTGTACAGACGAACTCCTACGAGCAGTACTTC. Encoded protein: CASSQIVQTNSYEQYF. The V and J genes are TRBV4-3 and TRBJ2-7; D is unclear. Per the germline V gene, CDR1 is LGHNA and CDR2 is YSLEER. The ends were cut back, 2 bases at V and 0 bases at J, with 14 bases in the middle. The CDR3 runs to 16 residues.

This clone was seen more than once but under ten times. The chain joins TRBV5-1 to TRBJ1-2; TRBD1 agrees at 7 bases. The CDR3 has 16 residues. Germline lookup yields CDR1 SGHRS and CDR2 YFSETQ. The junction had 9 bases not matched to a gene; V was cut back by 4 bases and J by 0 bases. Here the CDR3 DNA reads TGCGCCAGCAGCCCTATGACGACAGGGACTAACTATGGCTACACCTTC. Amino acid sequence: CASSPMTTGTNYGYTF.

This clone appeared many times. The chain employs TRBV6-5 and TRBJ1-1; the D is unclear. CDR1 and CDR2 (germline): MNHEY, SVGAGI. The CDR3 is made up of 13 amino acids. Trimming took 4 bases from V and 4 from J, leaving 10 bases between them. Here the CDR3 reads CASSFREGTEAFF. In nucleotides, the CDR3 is TGTGCCAGCAGTTTCCGCGAGGGCACTGAAGCTTTCTTT.

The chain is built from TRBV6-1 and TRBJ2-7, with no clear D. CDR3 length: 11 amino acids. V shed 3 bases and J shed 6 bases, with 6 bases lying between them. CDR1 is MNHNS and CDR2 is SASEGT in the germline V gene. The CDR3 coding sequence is TGTGCCAGCAGTGATTTTCTCGAGCAGTACTTC. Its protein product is CASSDFLEQYF.

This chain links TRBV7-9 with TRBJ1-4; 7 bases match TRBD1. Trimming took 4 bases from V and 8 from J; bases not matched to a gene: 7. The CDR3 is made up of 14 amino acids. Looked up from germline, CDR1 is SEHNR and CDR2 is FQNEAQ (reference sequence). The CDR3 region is CASSYRGPDEKLFF. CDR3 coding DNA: TGTGCCAGCAGCTACAGGGGTCCAGACGAAAAACTGTTTTTT.

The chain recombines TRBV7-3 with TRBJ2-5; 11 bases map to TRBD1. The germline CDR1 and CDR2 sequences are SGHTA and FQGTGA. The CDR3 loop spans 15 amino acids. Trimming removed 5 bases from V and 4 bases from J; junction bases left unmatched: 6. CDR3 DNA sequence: TGTGCCAGCAGCCCATCCGGGACAGGGGGAGAGACCCAGTACTTC. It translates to CASSPSGTGGETQYF.

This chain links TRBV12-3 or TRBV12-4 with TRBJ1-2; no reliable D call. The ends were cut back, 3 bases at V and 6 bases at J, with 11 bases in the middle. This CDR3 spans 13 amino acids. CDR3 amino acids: CASSFGEWDGYTF. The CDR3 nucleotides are TGTGCCAGCAGTTTCGGAGAGTGGGATGGCTACACCTTC.

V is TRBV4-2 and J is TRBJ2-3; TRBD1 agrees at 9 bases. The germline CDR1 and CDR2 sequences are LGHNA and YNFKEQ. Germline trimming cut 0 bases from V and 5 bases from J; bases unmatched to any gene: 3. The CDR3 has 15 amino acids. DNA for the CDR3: TGTGCCAGCAGCCAAGAGGGACAGGGCGGAGATACGCAGTATTTT. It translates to CASSQEGQGGDTQYF.

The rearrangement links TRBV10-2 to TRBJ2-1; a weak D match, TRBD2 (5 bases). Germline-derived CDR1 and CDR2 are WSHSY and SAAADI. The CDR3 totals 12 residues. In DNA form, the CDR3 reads TGCGGGTCTGGGGAGACCTACAATGAGCAGTTCTTC. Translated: CGSGETYNEQFF.

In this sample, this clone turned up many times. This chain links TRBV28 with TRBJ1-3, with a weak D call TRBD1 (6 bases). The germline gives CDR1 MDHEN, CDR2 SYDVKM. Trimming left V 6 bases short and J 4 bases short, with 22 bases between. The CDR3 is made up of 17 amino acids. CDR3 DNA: TGTGCCAGCAGCCCCGACGGAAAGGGCGGGGGCGGAAACACCATATATTTT. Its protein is CASSPDGKGGGGNTIYF.

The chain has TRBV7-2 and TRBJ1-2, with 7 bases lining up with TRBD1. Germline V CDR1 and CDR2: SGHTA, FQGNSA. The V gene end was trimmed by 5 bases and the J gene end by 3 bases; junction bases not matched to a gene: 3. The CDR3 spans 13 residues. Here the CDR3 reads CASSRDRDYGYTF. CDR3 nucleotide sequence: TGTGCCAGCAGCCGAGACAGGGACTATGGCTACACCTTC.

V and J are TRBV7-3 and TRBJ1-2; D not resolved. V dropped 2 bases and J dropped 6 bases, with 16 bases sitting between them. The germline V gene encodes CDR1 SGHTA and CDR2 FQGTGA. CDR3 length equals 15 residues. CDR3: CASSLVPGISDGYTF. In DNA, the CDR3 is TGTGCCAGCAGCTTAGTTCCGGGGATCAGCGATGGCTACACCTTC. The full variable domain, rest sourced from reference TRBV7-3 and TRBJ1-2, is GAGVSQTPSNKVTEKGKYVELRCDPISGHTALYWYRQSLGQGPEFLIYFQGTGAADDSGLPNDRFFAVRPEGSVSTLKIQRTERGDSAVYLCASSLVPGISDGYTFGSGTRLTVV.